The T cell receptor (beta chain) described here comes from a study of human T cells and chemical hapten exposure. Study-level information: Readings were taken at 6 days from patch tests that had applied 0.01% DPC to the upper back. The study traced per-sample TCR yield variation mainly to small differences in pooled library volumes.

Looked up from germline, CDR1 is SGDLS and CDR2 is YYNGEE. The CDR3 runs 19 residues. V was clipped by 3 bases and J by 6 bases; unmatched bases: 15. This clonotype was recorded a few times. As for time point: pre-sensitization, week 0. Sample treatment: therapeutic diphenylcyclopropenone sensitization with weekly scalp DPC. MiXCR, run by TCRdb on the RACE reads, gives a single entry per CDR3 protein. The table includes 240,000 or so distinct CDR3 sequences, about 9% detected once. This material consisted of whole blood, taken in connection with sensitization to the hapten diphenylcyclopropenone (DPC). The genes are TRBV9 and TRBJ2-1; 13 bases are a match to TRBD2. The sequence was obtained from a middle-aged woman with alopecia areata. Some clones in this sample may be carry-over from other donors' samples. The CDR3 nucleotides are TGTGCCAGCAGCGACTCGAGGGGACTAGCGGGACTAGGACCCAATGAGCAGTTCTTC. Protein product: CASSDSRGLAGLGPNEQFF. Full variable domain (rest looked up from reference TRBV9 and TRBJ2-1): DSGVTQTPKHLITATGQRVTLRCSPRSGDLSVYWYQQSLDQGLQFLIQYYNGEERAKGNILERFSAQQFPDLHSELNLSSLELGDSALYFCASSDSRGLAGLGPNEQFFGPGTRLTVL.